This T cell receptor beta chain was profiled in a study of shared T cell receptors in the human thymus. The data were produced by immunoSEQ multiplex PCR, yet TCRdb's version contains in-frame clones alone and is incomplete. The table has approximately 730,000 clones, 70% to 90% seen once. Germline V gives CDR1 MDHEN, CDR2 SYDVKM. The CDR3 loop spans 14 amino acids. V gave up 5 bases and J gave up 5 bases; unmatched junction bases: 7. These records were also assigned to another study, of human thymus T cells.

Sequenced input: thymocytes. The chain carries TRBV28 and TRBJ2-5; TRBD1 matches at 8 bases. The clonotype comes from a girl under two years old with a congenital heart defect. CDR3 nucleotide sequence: TGTGCCAGCAGTCCCAATCGGGACAGGGAGACCCAGTACTTC. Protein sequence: CASSPNRDRETQYF.